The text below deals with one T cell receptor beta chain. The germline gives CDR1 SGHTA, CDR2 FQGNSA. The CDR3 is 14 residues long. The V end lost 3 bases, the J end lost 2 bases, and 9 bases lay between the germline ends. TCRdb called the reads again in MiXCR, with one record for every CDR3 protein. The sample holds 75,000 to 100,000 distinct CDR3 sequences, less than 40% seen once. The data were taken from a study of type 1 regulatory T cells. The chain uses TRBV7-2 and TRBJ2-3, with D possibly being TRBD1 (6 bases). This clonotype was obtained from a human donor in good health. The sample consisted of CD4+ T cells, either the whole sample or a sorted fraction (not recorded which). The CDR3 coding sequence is TGTGCCAGCAGCTTGGACAGAATCACAGATACGCAGTATTTT. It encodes CASSLDRITDTQYF.